This T cell receptor beta chain is from a study of T cells after yellow fever vaccination. The TCR cDNA carried a universal primer site and UMIs from 5'RACE template switching. TCRdb reprocessed the 5' RACE reads via MiXCR and lists one record per CDR3 protein. Among some 300,000 distinct CDR3 sequences, less than 9.5% were seen once, and the ten largest hold roughly 15%. Study findings and constraints: Once the booster was given, most primary-vaccination clones reappeared, at about 97% for CD4 and roughly 91% for CD8. A minor fraction of clonotypes spanned both CD4 and CD8 compartments. Contamination of FACS-sorted repertoires by abundant clonotypes from the bulk population could occur.

The sample holds many counts of this clonotype. What it recognizes is unknown. Germline V gives CDR1 SGHTA, CDR2 FQGNSA. CDR3 length: 12 amino acids. The germline V and J ends were trimmed by 2 bases and 9 bases, with 5 bases remaining between them. The gene calls are TRBV7-2 and TRBJ1-6, with unresolved D. The receptor's source is a man aged 18 to 30 who received the YFV17D yellow fever vaccine. Material: PBMCs, obtained roughly 47 days after the first yellow fever vaccination. The CDR3 protein is CASSLSGSPLHF. The CDR3 DNA reads TGTGCCAGCAGCTTATCTGGTTCACCCCTCCACTTT.